The present T cell receptor (beta chain) was sequenced within a study of human T cells and chemical hapten exposure. The table lists this clonotype with a few counts. Antigen specificity is unknown. The CDR3 contains 14 residues. Trimming cost V 6 bases and J 0 bases, with 10 bases left between them. Per the germline V gene, CDR1 is MNHEY and CDR2 is SVGAGI. The study, taken as a whole, reports: Large CDR3 similarity clusters arose significantly more often from expanded TCRs than from controls. Counts of TCRs expanded at PT1 correlated positively with patch test score.

As to time point: patch test 2, 6 weeks after DPC sensitization. Treatment denoted: therapeutic diphenylcyclopropenone sensitization with weekly scalp DPC. TCRdb fed the RACE reads into MiXCR, producing one record per CDR3 protein. The table lists 75,000 to 95,000 distinct CDR3 sequences, approximately 11% of them singletons. This material consisted of whole blood, taken in connection with sensitization to the hapten diphenylcyclopropenone (DPC). This sequence originates from a middle-aged man with alopecia areata. Some clones in this sample may be carry-over from other donors' samples. This sequence joins TRBV6-5 and TRBJ2-3; TRBD1 might be the D (5 bases). CDR3 sequence: CASRQGASTDTQYF. The CDR3 DNA reads TGTGCCAGCAGGCAGGGCGCAAGCACAGATACGCAGTATTTT.